This T cell receptor (beta chain) was captured by sequencing in a study of blood T cell repertoires in COVID-19. V shed 9 bases and J 2 bases; nucleotides not matched to a gene: 7. This CDR3 has 14 residues. Germline V lookup: CDR1 MRHNA, CDR2 SNTAGT. This table comes from immunoSEQ multiplex PCR, and its TCRdb copy is limited to in-frame clones, with some not included. The sample has approximately 220,000 clones, around nine tenths seen once. The chain combines TRBV6-4 with TRBJ2-5; 9 bases line up with TRBD1. The clonotype comes from a woman aged 25 to 39 who had been exposed to COVID-19. The sample consisted of PBMCs or T cells enriched from blood (not recorded which). The CDR3 bases are TGTGCCAGGAGAGGGGACAGGGAACAAGAGACCCAGTACTTC. Translation: CARRGDREQETQYF.